The clone carrying this T cell receptor (beta chain) came up a few times. How the authors handled the data: Reference gene primer amplification gave estimated nucleated cell counts. This table comes from immunoSEQ multiplex PCR, and its TCRdb copy is limited to in-frame clones, with some not included. V, J and clone size derive from that table, while D and trimming were established from the DNA sequence. This sample has about 120,000 clones, with approximately 85% found just once. This sample is drawn from a study of blood T cell repertoires in COVID-19. About the study: From the United States, Italy and Spain came samples of acute and convalescent COVID-19. Sources were T cells, B-cell-depleted T cells, or PBMCs; the material itself was cDNA or gDNA.

This CDR3 is built from 16 residues. From germline, CDR1 is SGHRS and CDR2 YFSETQ. V lost 0 bases to trimming and J lost 6 bases, with 16 bases between them. The clonotype comes from a man in his 70s with acute or convalescent COVID-19. The chain joins TRBV5-1 to TRBJ2-1; D is possibly TRBD1 (5 bases). The sequenced material came from peripheral blood. The CDR3 DNA sequence: TGCGCCAGCAGCTTGGAGGGTCAGGGCTATTCCAATGAGCAGTTCTTC. This encodes CASSLEGQGYSNEQFF.